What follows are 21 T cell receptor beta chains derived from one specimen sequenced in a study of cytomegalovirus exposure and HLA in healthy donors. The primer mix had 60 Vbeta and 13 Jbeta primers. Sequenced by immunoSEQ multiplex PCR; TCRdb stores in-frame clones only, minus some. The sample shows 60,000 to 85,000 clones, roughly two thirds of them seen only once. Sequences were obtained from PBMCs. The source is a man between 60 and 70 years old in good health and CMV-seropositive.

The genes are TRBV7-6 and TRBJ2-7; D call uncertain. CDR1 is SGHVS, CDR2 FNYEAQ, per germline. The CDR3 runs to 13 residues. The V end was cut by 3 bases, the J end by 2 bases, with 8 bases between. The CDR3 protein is CASSLKPPYEQYF. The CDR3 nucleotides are TGTGCCAGCAGCTTGAAGCCGCCCTACGAGCAGTACTTC. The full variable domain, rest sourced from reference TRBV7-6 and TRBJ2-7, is GAGVSQSPRYKVTKRGQDVALRCDPISGHVSLYWYRQALGQGPEFLTYFNYEAQQDKSGLPNDRFSAERPEGSISTLTIQRTEQRDSAMYRCASSLKPPYEQYFGPGTRLTVT.

The CDR3 loop is CASTVGTANQPQHF. In DNA form, the CDR3 reads TGTGCCAGCACCGTAGGGACAGCCAATCAGCCCCAGCATTTT. The chain has TRBV6-6 and TRBJ1-5, with 7 bases matching TRBD1. The J segment lost 3 bases and the V segment lost 7 bases, leaving 6 bases of the junction unmatched. CDR3 size: 14 residues. Per the germline V gene, CDR1 is MNHNY and CDR2 is SVGAGI (reference sequence).

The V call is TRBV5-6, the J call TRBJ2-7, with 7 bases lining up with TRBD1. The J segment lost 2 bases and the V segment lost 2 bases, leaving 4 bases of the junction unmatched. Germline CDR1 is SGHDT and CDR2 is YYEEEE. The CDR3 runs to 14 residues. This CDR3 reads CASSLGDSAYEQYF. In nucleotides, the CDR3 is TGTGCCAGCAGCTTAGGGGACAGCGCCTACGAGCAGTACTTC.

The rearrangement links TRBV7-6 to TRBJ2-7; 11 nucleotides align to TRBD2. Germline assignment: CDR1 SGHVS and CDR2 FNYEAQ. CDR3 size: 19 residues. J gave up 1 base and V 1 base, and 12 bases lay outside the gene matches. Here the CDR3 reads CASSLDGTSGSLTSYEQYF. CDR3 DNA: TGTGCCAGCAGCTTAGATGGGACTAGCGGATCGTTGACTTCCTACGAGCAGTACTTC.

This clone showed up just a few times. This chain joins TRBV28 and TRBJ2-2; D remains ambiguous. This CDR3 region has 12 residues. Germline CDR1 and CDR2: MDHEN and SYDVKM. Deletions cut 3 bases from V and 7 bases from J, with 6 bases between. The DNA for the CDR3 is TGTGCCAGCAGTTTGTCGGGCGGGGAGCTGTTTTTT. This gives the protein CASSLSGGELFF. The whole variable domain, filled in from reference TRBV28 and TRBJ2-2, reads DVKVTQSSRYLVKRTGEKVFLECVQDMDHENMFWYRQDPGLGLRLIYFSYDVKMKEKGDIPEGYSVSREKKERFSLILESASTNQTSMYLCASSLSGGELFFGEGSRLTVL.

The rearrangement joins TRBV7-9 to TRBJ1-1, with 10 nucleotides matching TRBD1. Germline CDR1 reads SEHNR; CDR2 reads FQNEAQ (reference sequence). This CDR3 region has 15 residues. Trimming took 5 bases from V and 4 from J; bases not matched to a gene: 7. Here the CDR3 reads CASSADRGLGTEAFF. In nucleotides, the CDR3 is TGTGCCAGCAGCGCCGACAGGGGGCTTGGCACTGAAGCTTTCTTT.

The CDR3 protein is CASSPTPGVGYSNQPQHF. The CDR3 DNA sequence: TGTGCCAGCAGTCCTACCCCGGGGGTGGGATATAGCAATCAGCCCCAGCATTTT. This chain links TRBV5-5 with TRBJ1-5; D may be TRBD1 (5 bases). The germline V and J ends were trimmed by 5 bases and 0 bases, with 21 bases remaining between them. The CDR3 length is 18 residues. Germline CDR1 and CDR2: SGHKS and YYEKEE (reference sequence).

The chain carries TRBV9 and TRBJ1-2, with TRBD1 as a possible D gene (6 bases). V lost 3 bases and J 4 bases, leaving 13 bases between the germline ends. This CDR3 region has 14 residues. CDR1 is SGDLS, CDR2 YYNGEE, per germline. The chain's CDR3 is CASSATGPPYGYTF. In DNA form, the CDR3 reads TGTGCCAGCAGCGCGACAGGTCCGCCCTATGGCTACACCTTC. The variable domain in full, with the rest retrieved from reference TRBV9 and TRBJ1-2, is DSGVTQTPKHLITATGQRVTLRCSPRSGDLSVYWYQQSLDQGLQFLIQYYNGEERAKGNILERFSAQQFPDLHSELNLSSLELGDSALYFCASSATGPPYGYTFGSGTRLTVV.

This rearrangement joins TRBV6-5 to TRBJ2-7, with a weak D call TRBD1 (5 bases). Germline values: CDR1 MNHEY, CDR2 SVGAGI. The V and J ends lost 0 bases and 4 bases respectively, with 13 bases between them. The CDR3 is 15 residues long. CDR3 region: CASSYSQAGSYEQYF. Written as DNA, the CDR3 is TGTGCCAGCAGTTACTCGCAAGCAGGGTCGTACGAGCAGTACTTC.

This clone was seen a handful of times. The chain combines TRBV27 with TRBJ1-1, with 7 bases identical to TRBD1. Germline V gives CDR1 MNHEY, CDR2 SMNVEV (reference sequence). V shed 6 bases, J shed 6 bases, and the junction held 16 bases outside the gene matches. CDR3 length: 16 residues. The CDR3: CASSLASSGGLPEAFF. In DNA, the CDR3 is TGTGCCAGCAGCCTCGCAAGTTCAGGGGGTTTGCCTGAAGCTTTCTTT.

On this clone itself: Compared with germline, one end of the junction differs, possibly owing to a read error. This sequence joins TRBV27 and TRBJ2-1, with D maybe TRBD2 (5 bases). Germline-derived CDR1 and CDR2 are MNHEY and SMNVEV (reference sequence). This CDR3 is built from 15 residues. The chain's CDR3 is CASSLSSGSGYEQFF. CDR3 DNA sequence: TGTGCCAGCAGTCTATCTAGTGGTTCGGGGTATGAGCAGTTCTTC.

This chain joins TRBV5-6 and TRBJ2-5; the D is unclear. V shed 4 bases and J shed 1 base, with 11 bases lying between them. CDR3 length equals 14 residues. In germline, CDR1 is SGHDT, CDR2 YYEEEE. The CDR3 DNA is TGTGCCAGCAGCCACCGACTTGCCCAAGAGACCCAGTACTTC. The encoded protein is CASSHRLAQETQYF.

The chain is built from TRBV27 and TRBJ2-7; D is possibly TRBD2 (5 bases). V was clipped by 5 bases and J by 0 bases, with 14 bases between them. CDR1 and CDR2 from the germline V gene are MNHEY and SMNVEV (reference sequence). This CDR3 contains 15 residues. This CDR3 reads CASSPTPDYSYEQYF. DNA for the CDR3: TGTGCCAGCAGTCCCACCCCAGACTACTCCTACGAGCAGTACTTC.

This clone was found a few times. The CDR3 DNA sequence: TGTGCCAGCAGCTTAGGGACAGTTGAGCAGTACTTC. Translation: CASSLGTVEQYF. The chain joins TRBV7-6 to TRBJ2-7, with D possibly matching TRBD1 (6 bases). Trimming stripped 1 base from V and 7 bases from J, with 8 bases between. Germline lookup yields CDR1 SGHVS and CDR2 FNYEAQ. CDR3 length equals 12 residues. Full variable domain (outside the CDR3, taken from reference TRBV7-6 and TRBJ2-7): GAGVSQSPRYKVTKRGQDVALRCDPISGHVSLYWYRQALGQGPEFLTYFNYEAQQDKSGLPNDRFSAERPEGSISTLTIQRTEQRDSAMYRCASSLGTVEQYFGPGTRLTVT.

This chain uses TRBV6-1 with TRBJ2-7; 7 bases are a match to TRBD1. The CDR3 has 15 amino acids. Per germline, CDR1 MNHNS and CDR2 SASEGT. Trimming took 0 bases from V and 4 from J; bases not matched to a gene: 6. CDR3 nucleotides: TGTGCCAGCAGTGAAGCTATTTGGGGACAGTACGAGCAGTACTTC. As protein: CASSEAIWGQYEQYF.

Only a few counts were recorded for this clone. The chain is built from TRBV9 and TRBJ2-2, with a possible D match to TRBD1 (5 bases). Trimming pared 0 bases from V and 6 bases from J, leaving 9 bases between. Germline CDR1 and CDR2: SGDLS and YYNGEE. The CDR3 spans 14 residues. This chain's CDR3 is CASSVEETAGELFF. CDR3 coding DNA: TGTGCCAGCAGCGTAGAGGAGACAGCCGGGGAGCTGTTTTTT.

The CDR3 DNA reads as TGTGCCAGCAGCTTCGGGACAGGTCCCTACGAGCAGTACTTC. Protein: CASSFGTGPYEQYF. The chain uses TRBV13 and TRBJ2-7, with 8 bases lining up with TRBD1. CDR3 size: 14 residues. Trimming took 3 bases from V and 2 from J; bases not matched to a gene: 3. The V gene's germline CDR1 is PRHDT and CDR2 FYEKMQ (reference sequence).

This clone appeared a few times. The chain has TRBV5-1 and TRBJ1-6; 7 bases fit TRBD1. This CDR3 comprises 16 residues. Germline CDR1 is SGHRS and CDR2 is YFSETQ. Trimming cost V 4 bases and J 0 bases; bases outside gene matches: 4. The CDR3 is CASSRAGGSYNSPLHF. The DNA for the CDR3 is TGCGCCAGCAGCCGGGCAGGGGGCTCCTATAATTCACCCCTCCACTTT. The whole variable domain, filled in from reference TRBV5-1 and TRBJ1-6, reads KAGVTQTPRYLIKTRGQQVTLSCSPISGHRSVSWYQQTPGQGLQFLFEYFSETQRNKGNFPGRFSGRQFSNSRSEMNVSTLELGDSALYLCASSRAGGSYNSPLHFGNGTRLTVT.

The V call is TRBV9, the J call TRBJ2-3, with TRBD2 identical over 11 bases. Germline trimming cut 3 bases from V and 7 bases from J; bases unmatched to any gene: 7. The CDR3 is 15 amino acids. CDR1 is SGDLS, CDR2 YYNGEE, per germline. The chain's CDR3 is CASSAGLAAPYTQYF. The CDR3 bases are TGTGCCAGCAGCGCGGGACTAGCGGCCCCGTATACGCAGTATTTT.

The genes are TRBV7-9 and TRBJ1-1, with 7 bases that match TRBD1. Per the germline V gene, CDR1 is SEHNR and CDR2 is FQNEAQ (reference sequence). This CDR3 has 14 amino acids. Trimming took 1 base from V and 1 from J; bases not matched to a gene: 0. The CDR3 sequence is CASSLGTGNTEAFF. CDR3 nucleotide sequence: TGTGCCAGCAGCTTAGGGACAGGGAACACTGAAGCTTTCTTT.

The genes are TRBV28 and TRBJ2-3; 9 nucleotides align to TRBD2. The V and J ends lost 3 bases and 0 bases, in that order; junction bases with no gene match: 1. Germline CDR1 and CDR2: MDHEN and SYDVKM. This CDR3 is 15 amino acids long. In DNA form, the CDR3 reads TGTGCCAGCAGTTTGAGCGGGGGGAGCACAGATACGCAGTATTTT. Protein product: CASSLSGGSTDTQYF. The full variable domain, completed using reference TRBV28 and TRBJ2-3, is DVKVTQSSRYLVKRTGEKVFLECVQDMDHENMFWYRQDPGLGLRLIYFSYDVKMKEKGDIPEGYSVSREKKERFSLILESASTNQTSMYLCASSLSGGSTDTQYFGPGTRLTVL.